Listed below are T cell receptor beta chains from one sample, sequenced in a study of identical twins. TCRdb reprocessed the 5' RACE reads via MiXCR and lists one record per CDR3 protein. Here the sample spans about 690,000 distinct CDR3 sequences, roughly 20% being singletons. Another study also made use of these data, one on T cells expressing NK-cell markers.

Material: PBMCs. The source is a woman under 30 in good health. Both conserved end residues are trimmed from each CDR3.

>TRBV20-1
SARTPGRTLTDTQY
>TRBV10-3
AISDPGSGAQETQY
>TRBV5-6
ASSLASAGGYT
>TRBV27
ASSPHGSWTENYEQY
>TRBV6-2/TRBV6-3
ASEGRVAAEQF
>TRBV12-3/TRBV12-4
ASSLEGQV
>TRBV12-3/TRBV12-4
ASTLDITDTQY
>TRBV20-1
SAPSGTQTQY
>TRBV29-1
SRDDRTYEQY
>TRBV9
ASSVVEANYGYT
>TRBV5-1
ASVLENTGELF
>TRBV6-1
ASSPLQRYNEQF
>TRBV5-1
ASSLESSGGADTQY
>TRBV5-1
ASSLGWDRGYGYT
>TRBV20-1
SASRLADPYNEQF
>TRBV5-1
ASSLRDRTF
>TRBV24-1
ATSGSGRAYNEQF
>TRBV24-1
ATSDSSGTAFTDTQY
>TRBV20-1
SASGSGREETQY
>TRBV4-3
ASSQSWTPNTGELF
>TRBV9
ASSTGGTSYEQY
>TRBV5-1
ASSSSREVGTGELF
>TRBV20-1
SASAGFGFTEAF
>TRBV10-3
AISDRMGRQSSYEQY
>TRBV30
AWSLTLGAGELF
>TRBV20-1
SGLGRVVGNEQF
>TRBV10-3
AISGQAEAF
>TRBV12-3/TRBV12-4
ASSLVLAVGGSYNEQF
>TRBV20-1
SARDLRRGTDQPQH
>TRBV27
ASNPSGGGPDTQY
>TRBV20-1
SARGQWRGAYNEQF
>TRBV6-5
ASSYRRAGQPQH
>TRBV7-9
ASSLGQGAVEQF
>TRBV20-1
SASPAPYGTGSYNEQF
>TRBV9
ASSVAITPTSTDTQY
>TRBV29-1
SVSLAHEQY
>TRBV9
ASSQGGDEQY
>TRBV7-2
ASSRVTSGTQY
>TRBV5-1
ASRGQRDTQY
>TRBV2
ASSEYVLGPQH
>TRBV20-1
SARPVDRAGELF
>TRBV2
ASRPRGGPPETQY
>TRBV20-1
SARDEALQVTDTQY
>TRBV5-5
ASSLEGSSYNSPLH
>TRBV12-3/TRBV12-4
ASSQGQGYEQY
>TRBV25-1
ASSELGVGTQY
>TRBV10-3
AISEEGRHNEKLF
>TRBV20-1
SARITWGAQY
>TRBV20-1
RALAGIYNEQF
>TRBV24-1
ATSGAGEGNEQF
>TRBV6-5
ASSYSGGLWETQY
>TRBV5-1
ASSFSGPTETQY
>TRBV2
ASGTSGDTQY
>TRBV11-3
ASSLVAASGHNEQF
>TRBV12-3/TRBV12-4
ASSYYTDTQY
>TRBV20-1
SAREGEKGAYGTDTQY
>TRBV20-1
SATSGNGGEETQY
>TRBV5-5
ASSLEPLAQDPYNEQF
>TRBV12-3/TRBV12-4
ASSFLAYGYT